This TCR beta chain originates from a study of shared clonotypes between healthy human individuals. At the level of the study: A couple of women and a few men aged 18 to 49 served as donors.

Looked up from germline, CDR1 is SGHDN and CDR2 is FVKESK. V was clipped by 5 bases and J by 2 bases, with 12 bases between them. The CDR3 runs to 14 residues. Terminally differentiated effector memory CD45RA+ cells were left out of the naive CD8 fraction, which was CD45RO-negative and positively selected for CCR7. Adult Caucasians living in Nashville, Tennessee made up all of the donors. This table comes from immunoSEQ multiplex PCR, and its TCRdb copy is limited to in-frame clones, with some not included. The repertoire holds some 2.1 million clones, with about 94% as singletons. This clone was observed a few times.

The sequenced material came from naive CD8+ T cells from PBMCs. The clonotype was recovered from a young man in good health. Some clones in this sample may be carry-over from other donors' samples. The chain recombines TRBV14 with TRBJ1-1; no definite D call. The CDR3 DNA reads as TGTGCCAGCAGCATGGAGCTCGATAACACTGAAGCTTTCTTT. Residues: CASSMELDNTEAFF.